One and the same sample provided the 16 T cell receptor beta chains below, sequenced in a study of T-cell reconstitution after alpha-beta-depleted transplantation in children. The authors prepared the TCRbeta library with unique molecular identifiers. In TCRdb, the PCR reads were re-called with MiXCR into one record per CDR3 protein. Of 60,000 to 80,000 distinct CDR3 sequences listed, roughly 6.6% are singletons. Sequencing used PBMCs from the stem cell graft donor, obtained from the stem cell graft. All receptors derive from a human donor who donated a stem cell graft to a child with acute lymphoblastic leukemia.

This clonotype was seen many times. This chain connects TRBV6-5 to TRBJ2-1; D call uncertain. This CDR3 region has 15 residues. Trimming took off 2 bases at V and 0 bases at J, with 8 bases between the two ends. In germline, CDR1 is MNHEY, CDR2 SVGAGI. The CDR3 bases are TGTGCCAGCAGTTACGCCCCGAGCTCCTACAATGAGCAGTTCTTC. Amino acid sequence: CASSYAPSSYNEQFF.

This clonotype was counted a few times. A much larger clone is a single base away; this may be a read error. The V and J genes are TRBV3-1 and TRBJ2-2; D is unresolved. The CDR3 length is 11 residues. V was pared by 4 bases and J by 6 bases, with 3 bases between. CDR1 is LGHDT, CDR2 YNNKEL, per germline (reference sequence). The CDR3 reads CASSRAGELFF. The DNA for the CDR3 is TGTGCCAGCAGCCGGGCCGGGGAGCTGTTTTTT.

This clonotype appeared many times. The CDR3 loop reads CASREGNEKLFF. For the CDR3, the DNA is TGCGCCAGCAGAGAGGGGAATGAAAAACTGTTTTTT. The V gene is TRBV5-1, the J gene TRBJ1-4, with a weak D call TRBD1 (5 bases). The CDR3 totals 12 residues. Germline CDR1 is SGHRS and CDR2 is YFSETQ. Trimming pared 5 bases from V and 5 bases from J, leaving 7 bases between.

The chain uses TRBV19 and TRBJ2-5; maybe TRBD2 (5 bases). The V gene lost 5 bases and the J gene lost 4 bases, with 5 bases spanning the gap. CDR3 length equals 11 residues. Germline V lookup: CDR1 LNHDA, CDR2 SQIVND (reference sequence). The CDR3 spells CASSEGETQYF. The CDR3 DNA is TGTGCCAGTAGTGAGGGAGAGACCCAGTACTTC.

This clonotype was recorded a few times. The J gene is TRBJ2-7, the V gene TRBV25-1; D is possibly TRBD2 (5 bases). This CDR3 is 16 amino acids long. Trimming left V 4 bases short and J 0 bases short, with 16 bases between. The germline CDR1 and CDR2 sequences are MGHDK and SYGVNS. In DNA, the CDR3 is TGTGCCAGCAGTGGGGGTTCTGGGGAGTTCTCCTACGAGCAGTACTTC. Translation gives CASSGGSGEFSYEQYF.

In its sample, this clonotype was seen many times. This chain joins TRBV10-2 and TRBJ2-3, with D hard to call. Trimming removed 3 bases from V and 3 bases from J, with 7 bases in between. Germline V CDR1 and CDR2: WSHSY, SAAADI. The CDR3 extends over 13 amino acids. The CDR3 bases are TGCGCCAGCAGTGAACGCGAAACAGATACGCAGTATTTT. This gives the protein CASSERETDTQYF.

This clonotype appeared many times. The J gene is TRBJ1-5, the V gene TRBV24-1; 7 bases fit TRBD1. Germline V lookup: CDR1 KGHDR, CDR2 SFDVKD. The V segment lost 0 bases and the J segment 6 bases; nucleotides outside the gene matches: 7. CDR3 length: 16 amino acids. The DNA of the CDR3 is TGTGCCACCAGTGATTTGCGCAGCAGGGGGAGTCAGCCCCAGCATTTT. Residues: CATSDLRSRGSQPQHF.

This clonotype has ten or more counts. The chain joins TRBV5-1 to TRBJ1-2, with D uncertain. V lost 1 base and J 6 bases, leaving 13 bases between the germline ends. This CDR3 spans 14 amino acids. CDR1 is SGHRS and CDR2 is YFSETQ in the germline V gene. In nucleotides, the CDR3 is TGCGCCAGCAGCTTGAATCGCGGGGAAGATGGCTACACCTTC. Encoded protein: CASSLNRGEDGYTF. Looking up the rest from reference TRBV5-1 and TRBJ1-2 gives the full variable domain: KAGVTQTPRYLIKTRGQQVTLSCSPISGHRSVSWYQQTPGQGLQFLFEYFSETQRNKGNFPGRFSGRQFSNSRSEMNVSTLELGDSALYLCASSLNRGEDGYTFGSGTRLTVV.

The sample holds many counts of this clonotype. This sequence joins TRBV24-1 and TRBJ2-5, with a possible D match to TRBD2 (5 bases). Per germline, CDR1 KGHDR and CDR2 SFDVKD. Deletions cut 3 bases from V and 1 base from J, with 11 bases between. This CDR3 has 15 residues. CDR3 protein: CATSDRTGFQETQYF. For the CDR3, the DNA is TGTGCCACCAGTGATCGGACGGGATTCCAAGAGACCCAGTACTTC.

This clonotype was detected ten times or more. This chain links TRBV28 with TRBJ2-1, with 9 positions matching TRBD1. CDR3 size: 18 residues. Germline V gene data show CDR1 as MDHEN and CDR2 as SYDVKM. Trimming cost V 6 bases and J 7 bases; bases outside gene matches: 19. CDR3 DNA: TGTGCCAGCAGCTTCCTTTTTGGAGGGACAGGGAAAGAGAATGAGCAGTTCTTC. This translates into CASSFLFGGTGKENEQFF.

In this sample, this clonotype turned up many times. V is TRBV11-3 and J is TRBJ1-2; D may be TRBD1 (6 bases). Germline CDR1 SGHNT, CDR2 YENEEA. With 0 bases removed from V and 8 bases from J, the gap between germline ends came to 10 bases. There are 13 residues in the CDR3. The CDR3 DNA reads as TGTGCCAGCAGCTTAGACAGGGGAAGGGGCTACACCTTC. This codes for CASSLDRGRGYTF. Based on the CDR3 plus reference TRBV11-3 and TRBJ1-2, the full variable domain is EAGVVQSPRYKIIEKKQPVAFWCNPISGHNTLYWYLQNLGQGPELLIRYENEEAVDDSQLPKDRFSAERLKGVDSTLKIQPAELGDSAVYLCASSLDRGRGYTFGSGTRLTVV.

This clonotype was counted between two and nine times. Compared with germline, one end of the junction differs, possibly owing to a read error. The chain carries TRBV7-7 and TRBJ2-2; D possibly corresponds to TRBD2 (6 bases). The CDR3 extends over 14 amino acids. Germline V gene data show CDR1 as SSHAT and CDR2 as FNYEAQ (reference sequence). This CDR3 is CASSLASAGGELFF. DNA of the CDR3: TGTGCTAGCAGCTTAGCTTCAGCGGGCGGGGAGCTGTTTTTT.

This clonotype was picked up many times. This chain connects TRBV27 to TRBJ1-5; D ambiguous. V gave up 3 bases and J gave up 4 bases, with 7 bases separating them. This CDR3 region has 13 residues. Germline V gene sequence: CDR1 MNHEY, CDR2 SMNVEV (reference sequence). This CDR3 reads CASSFSGNQPQHF. The CDR3, as DNA: TGTGCCAGCAGTTTTTCAGGAAATCAGCCCCAGCATTTT.

Ten or more counts support this clonotype. The chain has TRBV29-1 and TRBJ1-1; D unclear. The V gene's germline CDR1 is SQVTM and CDR2 ANQGSEA. There are 11 residues in the CDR3. Trimming pared 4 bases from V and 1 base from J, leaving 4 bases between. As DNA, the CDR3 is TGCAGCGTTGCTGAGAACACTGAAGCTTTCTTT. Encoded protein: CSVAENTEAFF.

This rearrangement joins TRBV12-3 or TRBV12-4 to TRBJ1-5; D unresolved. Trimming shortened V by 4 bases and J by 8 bases, and 9 bases separated the two germline ends. The CDR3 has 12 residues. As DNA, the CDR3 is TGTGCCAGCAGTTACTACTGGGAGCCCCAGCATTTT. This gives the protein CASSYYWEPQHF.

V gene TRBV20-1 combines with J gene TRBJ1-2; TRBD1 might be the D (5 bases). Deletions cut 6 bases from V and 2 bases from J, with 22 bases between. The CDR3 extends over 16 amino acids. The germline CDR1 and CDR2 sequences are DFQATT and SNEGSKA (reference sequence). CDR3 bases: TGCAGTGCACCCCTCGGTGGTCAGGGAGGCAACTATGGCTACACCTTC. It translates to CSAPLGGQGGNYGYTF.